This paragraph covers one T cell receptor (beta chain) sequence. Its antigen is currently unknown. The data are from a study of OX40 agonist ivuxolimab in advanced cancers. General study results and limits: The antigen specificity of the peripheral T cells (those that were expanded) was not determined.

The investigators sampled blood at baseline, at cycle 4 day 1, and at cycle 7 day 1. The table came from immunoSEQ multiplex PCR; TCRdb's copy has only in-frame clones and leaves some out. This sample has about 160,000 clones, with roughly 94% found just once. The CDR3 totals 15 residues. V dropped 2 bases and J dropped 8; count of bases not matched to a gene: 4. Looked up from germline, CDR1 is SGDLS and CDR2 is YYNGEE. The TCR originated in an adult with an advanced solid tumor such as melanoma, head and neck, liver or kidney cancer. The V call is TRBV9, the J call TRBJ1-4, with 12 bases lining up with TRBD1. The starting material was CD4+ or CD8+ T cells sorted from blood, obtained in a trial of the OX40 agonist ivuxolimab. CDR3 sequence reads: CASSVLGTGGEKLFF. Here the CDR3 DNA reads TGTGCCAGCAGCGTCCTCGGGACAGGGGGCGAAAAACTGTTTTTT.